This TCR beta chain was found in a study of stem cell transplantation in POMP-related autoinflammatory disease. Study information: Impaired MHC class I-dependent CD8+ differentiation was hypothesized from defective thymoproteasomes. Study outcomes and limitations: Across all analyzed T-cell subsets, patients with PRAID tended toward reduced diversity and increased clonality.

This CDR3 has 14 amino acids. Germline CDR1 and CDR2: SQVTM and ANQGSEA. Trimming at V came to 6 bases and at J to 2 bases, leaving 7 bases not matched to a gene. PRAID featured prominent immunodeficiency. The table came from immunoSEQ multiplex PCR; TCRdb's copy has only in-frame clones and leaves some out. The sample yields under 2,500 clones, roughly 90% seen once. This clone was seen a single time. What it binds is unknown. The chain combines TRBV29-1 with TRBJ2-7, with 10 bases identical to TRBD2. The source is a human donor with POMP-related autoinflammation and immune dysregulation (PRAID). Sequenced here: Tregs from PBMCs, sampled before stem cell transplantation. This chain's CDR3 is CSVARLAGAYEQYF. For the CDR3, the DNA is TGCAGCGTCGCCCGCCTAGCGGGGGCCTACGAGCAGTACTTC.